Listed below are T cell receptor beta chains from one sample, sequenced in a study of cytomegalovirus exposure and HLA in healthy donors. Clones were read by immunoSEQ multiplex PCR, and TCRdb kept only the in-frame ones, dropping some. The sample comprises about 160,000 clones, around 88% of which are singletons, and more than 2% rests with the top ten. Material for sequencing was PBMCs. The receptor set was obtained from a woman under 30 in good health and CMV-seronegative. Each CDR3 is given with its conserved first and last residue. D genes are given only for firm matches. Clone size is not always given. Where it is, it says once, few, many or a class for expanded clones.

CDR3nt: TGCGCCAGCAGCTTGGGCGGACAGGGAGGTTCACCCCTCCACTTT
CDR3aa: CASSLGGQGGSPLHF
v_gene: TRBV5-1
abundance: .
d_gene: TRBD1
j_gene: TRBJ1-6

CDR3nt: TGTGCCAGCAGCTTAAAGGTGAGACTAGCTAACTATGGCTACACCTTC
CDR3aa: CASSLKVRLANYGYTF
v_gene: TRBV11-2
abundance: .
d_gene: .
j_gene: TRBJ1-2

CDR3nt: TGTGCCAGCAGTTCCCCAGGGATTGCCTACAATGAGCAGTTCTTC
CDR3aa: CASSSPGIAYNEQFF
v_gene: TRBV27
abundance: many
d_gene: .
j_gene: TRBJ2-1

CDR3nt: TGCAGCGTTTATGGGACAGGAGAATACGAGCAGTACTTC
CDR3aa: CSVYGTGEYEQYF
v_gene: TRBV29-1
abundance: .
d_gene: TRBD1
j_gene: TRBJ2-7

CDR3nt: TGTGCCAGCAGCCTTTCACATTCAGGGGTGAACATTCAGTACTTC
CDR3aa: CASSLSHSGVNIQYF
v_gene: TRBV7-2
abundance: .
d_gene: .
j_gene: TRBJ2-4

CDR3nt: TGTGCCAGCAGTTTATCGCAGGTCACTGAAGCTTTCTTT
CDR3aa: CASSLSQVTEAFF
v_gene: TRBV27
abundance: .
d_gene: .
j_gene: TRBJ1-1

CDR3nt: TGTGCCAGCAGCGTCCGGGACGGGGGAACCACAGATACGCAGTATTTT
CDR3aa: CASSVRDGGTTDTQYF
v_gene: TRBV9
abundance: .
d_gene: .
j_gene: TRBJ2-3

CDR3nt: TGTGCCTGGGGAGGGGTAAATAGCAATCAGCCCCAGCATTTT
CDR3aa: CAWGGVNSNQPQHF
v_gene: TRBV30
abundance: once
d_gene: .
j_gene: TRBJ1-5

CDR3nt: TGTGCCAGTAGCCCGGAGGGGTTCACTGAAGCTTTCTTT
CDR3aa: CASSPEGFTEAFF
v_gene: TRBV19
abundance: few
d_gene: .
j_gene: TRBJ1-1

CDR3nt: TGTGCCAGCAGTGAGGTATCGCGCGAGCAGTACTTC
CDR3aa: CASSEVSREQYF
v_gene: TRBV6-1
abundance: .
d_gene: .
j_gene: TRBJ2-7

CDR3nt: TGTGCCAGCAGTGCCCGGACAGGGCGGGGACAGCCCCAGCATTTT
CDR3aa: CASSARTGRGQPQHF
v_gene: TRBV2
abundance: .
d_gene: TRBD1
j_gene: TRBJ1-5